This T cell receptor beta chain was observed in a study of identical twins. TCRdb re-derived calls from the 5' RACE reads in MiXCR, one entry per CDR3 protein. Of 600,000 to 700,000 distinct CDR3 sequences in the sample, 21% were seen once. This CDR3 region has 14 residues. The germline V gene has CDR1 KGHDR and CDR2 SFDVKD. Trimming took 3 bases from V and 6 from J; bases not matched to a gene: 6. The same data also contributed to another study, on T cells expressing NK-cell markers. From that paper: HCMV serostatus: most of the eight sequenced donors positive, one negative.

V usage is TRBV24-1 and J usage is TRBJ1-2; 7 bases map to TRBD1. Sample: PBMCs. The clonotype comes from a woman between 18 and 29 years old in good health. CDR3 sequence reads: CATSDPSTGNGYTF. DNA for the CDR3: TGTGCCACCAGTGATCCCTCGACAGGGAATGGCTACACCTTC.